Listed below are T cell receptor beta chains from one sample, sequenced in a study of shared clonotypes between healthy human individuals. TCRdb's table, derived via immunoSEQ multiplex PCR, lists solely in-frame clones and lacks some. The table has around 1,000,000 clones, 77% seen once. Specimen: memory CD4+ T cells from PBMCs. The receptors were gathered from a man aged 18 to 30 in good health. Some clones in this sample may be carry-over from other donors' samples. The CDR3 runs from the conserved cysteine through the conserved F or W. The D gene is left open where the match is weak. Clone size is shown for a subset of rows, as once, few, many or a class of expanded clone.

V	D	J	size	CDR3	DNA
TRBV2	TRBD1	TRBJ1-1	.	CASMGQMNTEAFF	TGTGCCAGCATGGGACAGATGAACACTGAAGCTTTCTTT
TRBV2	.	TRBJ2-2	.	CASSNRDTYTGELFF	TGTGCCAGCAGCAATCGGGACACATACACCGGGGAGCTGTTTTTT
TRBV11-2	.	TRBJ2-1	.	CASSGQGGPYNEQFF	TGTGCCAGCAGCGGACAAGGCGGACCCTACAATGAGCAGTTCTTC
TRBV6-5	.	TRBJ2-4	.	CASSYGSILMGNIQYF	TGTGCCAGCAGTTATGGATCCATCCTAATGGGAAACATTCAGTACTTC
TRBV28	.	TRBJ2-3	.	CASSQSGRNTDTQYF	TGTGCCAGCAGTCAGTCGGGAAGGAACACAGATACGCAGTATTTT
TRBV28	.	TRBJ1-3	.	CVSKPATTGNTIYF	TGTGTCAGCAAGCCCGCCACAACAGGAAACACCATATATTTT
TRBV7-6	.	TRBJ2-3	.	CASSLARGTDTQYF	TGTGCCAGCAGCTTAGCGCGGGGTACAGATACGCAGTATTTT
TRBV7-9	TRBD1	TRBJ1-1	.	CASSLLPMTGVSTEAFF	TGTGCCAGCAGCTTACTACCCATGACAGGGGTCAGCACTGAAGCTTTCTTT
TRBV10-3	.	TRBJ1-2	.	CAISDSRGVGYTF	TGTGCCATCAGTGACTCAAGGGGGGTTGGCTACACCTTC
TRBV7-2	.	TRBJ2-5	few	CASSFSETQYF	TGTGCCAGCAGCTTTAGTGAGACCCAGTACTTC
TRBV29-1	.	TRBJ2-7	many	CSVAGAGREQYF	TGCAGCGTTGCGGGGGCCGGTAGGGAGCAGTACTTC
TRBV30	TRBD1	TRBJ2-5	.	CAASQGRETQYF	TGTGCGGCGTCACAGGGGCGAGAGACCCAGTACTTC
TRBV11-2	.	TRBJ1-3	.	CASSPAGNTIYF	TGTGCCAGCAGCCCGGCGGGAAACACCATATATTTT
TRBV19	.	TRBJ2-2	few	CASRDTRYTGELFF	TGTGCCAGTAGAGATACAAGATACACCGGGGAGCTGTTTTTT
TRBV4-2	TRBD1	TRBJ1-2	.	CASSKEGGQAYGYTF	TGTGCCAGCAGCAAAGAAGGGGGACAGGCCTATGGCTACACCTTC
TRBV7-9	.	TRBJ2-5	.	CASSLAEGVETQYF	TGTGCCAGCAGCTTAGCGGAGGGGGTGGAGACCCAGTACTTC
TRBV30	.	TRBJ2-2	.	CAWNSLGSGELFF	TGTGCCTGGAACTCATTGGGTTCCGGGGAGCTGTTTTTT
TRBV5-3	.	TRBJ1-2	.	CARSFTKKGLFWVGYTF	TGTGCCAGAAGCTTTACGAAAAAGGGACTCTTTTGGGTTGGCTACACCTTC
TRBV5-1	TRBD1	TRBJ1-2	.	CASSFEGTDYGYTF	TGCGCCAGCAGTTTTGAAGGGACAGACTATGGCTACACCTTC
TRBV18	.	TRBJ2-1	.	CASSPGLLGNEQFF	TGTGCCAGCTCACCAGGACTGTTGGGAAATGAGCAGTTCTTC
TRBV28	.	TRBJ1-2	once	CALLSSFGGYTF	TGTGCCCTCTTGAGCAGCTTTGGGGGCTACACCTTC
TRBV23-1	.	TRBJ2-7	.	CASSQSARAAYEQYF	TGCGCCAGCAGTCAATCGGCCAGGGCCGCCTACGAGCAGTACTTC
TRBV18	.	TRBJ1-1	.	CASSPKYDGTEAFF	TGTGCCAGCTCACCTAAGTATGACGGCACTGAAGCTTTCTTT
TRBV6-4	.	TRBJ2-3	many	CASREGISTDTQYF	TGTGCCAGCAGGGAGGGCATTTCCACAGATACGCAGTATTTT
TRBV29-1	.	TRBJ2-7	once	CSVGPLGGAYEQYF	TGCAGCGTTGGCCCTCTCGGGGGAGCCTACGAGCAGTACTTC
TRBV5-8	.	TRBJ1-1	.	CASPKGGNTEAFF	TGTGCCAGCCCCAAGGGGGGAAACACTGAAGCTTTCTTT
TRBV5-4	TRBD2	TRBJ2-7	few	CASSWTRERAYEQYF	TGTGCCAGCAGCTGGACTAGGGAGCGGGCCTACGAGCAGTACTTC
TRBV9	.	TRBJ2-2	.	CASGQTTNTGELFF	TGTGCCAGCGGCCAGACTACGAACACCGGGGAGCTGTTTTTT
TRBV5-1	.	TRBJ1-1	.	CASSWTLNTEAFF	TGCGCCAGCAGCTGGACGTTGAACACTGAAGCTTTCTTT
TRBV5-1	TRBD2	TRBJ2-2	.	CASSLILAGSGELFF	TGCGCCAGCAGCTTGATACTAGCGGGGAGTGGGGAGCTGTTTTTT
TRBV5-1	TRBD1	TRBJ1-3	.	CASSFQGASSGNTIYF	TGCGCCAGCAGCTTTCAGGGGGCAAGCTCTGGAAACACCATATATTTT
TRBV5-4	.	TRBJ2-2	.	CASSLAPGLGNTGELFF	TGTGCCAGCAGCTTGGCACCAGGTCTGGGGAACACCGGGGAGCTGTTTTTT
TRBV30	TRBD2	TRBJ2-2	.	CAWSVRGTSNTGELFF	TGTGCCTGGAGTGTACGGGGGACTAGCAACACCGGGGAGCTGTTTTTT
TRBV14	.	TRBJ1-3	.	CASSPRWRIGGNTIYF	TGTGCCAGCAGCCCCCGGTGGAGGATAGGTGGAAACACCATATATTTT
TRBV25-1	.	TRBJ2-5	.	CASSELSQGGQTQYF	TGTGCCAGCAGTGAACTTTCGCAGGGGGGACAGACCCAGTACTTC
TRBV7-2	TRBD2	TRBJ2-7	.	CASSLASGGEYEQYF	TGTGCCAGCAGCTTAGCTAGCGGGGGCGAATACGAGCAGTACTTC
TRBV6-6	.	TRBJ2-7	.	CASSPRDEQYF	TGTGCCAGCAGTCCCCGGGACGAGCAGTACTTC
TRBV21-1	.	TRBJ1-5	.	CASSNWGAGVQPQHF	TGTGCCAGCAGCAATTGGGGGGCTGGGGTTCAGCCCCAGCATTTT
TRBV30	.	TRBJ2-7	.	CAWGSSYEQYF	TGTGCCTGGGGGTCGTCCTACGAGCAGTACTTC
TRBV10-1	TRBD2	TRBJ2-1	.	CASSESGRASGNEQFF	TGCGCCAGCAGTGAGTCGGGGAGGGCCTCGGGCAATGAGCAGTTCTTC
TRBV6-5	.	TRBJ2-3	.	CASSAGIATDTQYF	TGTGCCAGCAGTGCCGGGATTGCCACAGATACGCAGTATTTT
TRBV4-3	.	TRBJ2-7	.	CASSQESGEYYEQYF	TGCGCCAGCAGCCAAGAGAGCGGCGAGTACTACGAGCAGTACTTC
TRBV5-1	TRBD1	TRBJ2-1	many	CASTLDRIGRNEQFF	TGCGCCAGCACTCTGGACAGGATAGGTAGGAATGAGCAGTTCTTC
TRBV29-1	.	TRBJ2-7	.	CSVEDLRRQGLVEQYF	TGCAGCGTTGAAGATCTTCGTCGGCAGGGGCTGGTCGAGCAGTACTTC
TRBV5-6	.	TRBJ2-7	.	CASSLGLETHEQYF	TGTGCCAGCAGCTTGGGACTCGAGACACACGAGCAGTACTTC
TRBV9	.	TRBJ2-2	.	CASSVAAGELFF	TGTGCCAGCAGCGTAGCTGCCGGGGAGCTGTTTTTT
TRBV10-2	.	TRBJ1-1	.	CASSEFGAPLGTEAFF	TGCGCCAGCAGTGAGTTCGGGGCCCCTCTAGGGACTGAAGCTTTCTTT
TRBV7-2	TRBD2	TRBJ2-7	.	CASSWGGVNSYEQYF	TGTGCCAGCAGCTGGGGGGGAGTCAACTCCTACGAGCAGTACTTC
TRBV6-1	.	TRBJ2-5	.	CASSVLEAQYF	TGTGCCAGCAGTGTCTTGGAGGCCCAGTACTTC
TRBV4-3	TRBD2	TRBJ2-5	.	CASSPVGKGGRGQETQYF	TGCGCCAGCAGCCCTGTTGGTAAAGGCGGGAGAGGGCAAGAGACCCAGTACTTC
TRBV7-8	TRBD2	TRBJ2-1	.	CASSLLLAGGSNNEQFF	TGTGCCAGCAGCTTACTGCTAGCGGGAGGGTCAAACAATGAGCAGTTCTTC
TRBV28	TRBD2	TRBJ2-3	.	CASSSNQQSGRWGTQYF	TGTGCCAGCAGTTCGAACCAGCAAAGCGGGAGGTGGGGTACGCAGTATTTT
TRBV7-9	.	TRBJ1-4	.	CASSLNLATNEKLFF	TGTGCCAGCAGCTTGAACCTTGCAACTAATGAAAAACTGTTTTTT
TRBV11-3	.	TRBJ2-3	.	CASSKSGASTDTQYF	TGTGCCAGCAGCAAATCAGGCGCTAGCACAGATACGCAGTATTTT
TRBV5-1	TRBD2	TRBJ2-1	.	CASSLDSGTHNEQFF	TGCGCCAGCAGCTTAGATAGCGGGACCCACAATGAGCAGTTCTTC